These 27 T cell receptor beta chains were all obtained from the same sample, sequenced in a study of blood T cell repertoires in COVID-19. The repertoire was sequenced with immunoSEQ multiplex PCR; TCRdb's copy has only in-frame clones and lacks some. The sample consists of 52,000 or so clones, about 90% of them appearing once. Sample: peripheral blood. The receptors originated from a human donor in a cohort sampled during active COVID-19.

This chain connects TRBV5-6 to TRBJ2-1; 10 bases line up with TRBD2. Germline V gives CDR1 SGHDT, CDR2 YYEEEE. The CDR3 length is 17 residues. The trim removed 4 bases at V and 6 bases at J, leaving 13 bases unmatched. The CDR3 region is CASSAETSGATSNEQFF. CDR3 sequence (DNA): TGTGCCAGCAGCGCTGAAACTAGCGGGGCTACATCCAATGAGCAGTTCTTC. The full variable domain, its missing parts supplied by reference TRBV5-6 and TRBJ2-1, is DAGVTQSPTHLIKTRGQQVTLRCSPKSGHDTVSWYQQALGQGPQFIFQYYEEEERQRGNFPDRFSGHQFPNYSSELNVNALLLGDSALYLCASSAETSGATSNEQFFGPGTRLTVL.

V gene TRBV9 combines with J gene TRBJ1-2; no clear D gene. V lost 4 bases and J 4 bases, leaving 11 bases between the germline ends. This CDR3 is built from 13 residues. Germline V gene data show CDR1 as SGDLS and CDR2 as YYNGEE. The CDR3 here is CASSLSQSYGYTF. The DNA for the CDR3 is TGTGCCAGCAGCCTATCACAGAGCTATGGCTACACCTTC.

The chain links TRBV18 to TRBJ2-1; 7 nucleotides line up with TRBD2. V lost 3 bases to trimming and J lost 7 bases; unmatched junction nucleotides: 3. Germline V gene data show CDR1 as KGHSH and CDR2 as LQKENI. The CDR3 sequence is 13 residues long. CDR3: CASSPPGRNEQFF. CDR3 coding DNA: TGTGCCAGCTCACCTCCCGGGAGGAATGAGCAGTTCTTC.

J is TRBJ2-5 and V is TRBV28; tentatively, D is TRBD2 (6 bases). V dropped 2 bases and J dropped 9 bases, with 19 bases sitting between them. The CDR3 has 15 amino acids. Germline V CDR1 and CDR2: MDHEN, SYDVKM. CDR3 protein: CASSLPRGTLGAQYF. CDR3 nucleotides: TGTGCCAGCAGTTTACCTCGGGGGACTCTCGGAGCCCAGTACTTC. The full variable domain, rest sourced from reference TRBV28 and TRBJ2-5, is DVKVTQSSRYLVKRTGEKVFLECVQDMDHENMFWYRQDPGLGLRLIYFSYDVKMKEKGDIPEGYSVSREKKERFSLILESASTNQTSMYLCASSLPRGTLGAQYFGPGTRLLVL.

The chain carries TRBV4-1 and TRBJ1-4; D possibly corresponds to TRBD1 (5 bases). The germline V and J ends were trimmed by 0 bases and 5 bases, with 13 bases remaining between them. This CDR3 is 16 amino acids long. The germline V gene has CDR1 MGHRA and CDR2 YSYEKL. The CDR3 DNA follows: TGCGCCAGCAGCCAAGATTCGCACAGGCCGAATGAAAAACTGTTTTTT. This sequence encodes CASSQDSHRPNEKLFF.

The rearrangement joins TRBV15 to TRBJ1-4; D is undetermined. The V and J ends lost 8 bases and 3 bases respectively, with 16 bases between them. Germline V gene sequence: CDR1 LNHNV, CDR2 YYDKDF (reference sequence). This CDR3 spans 15 amino acids. CDR3 DNA: TGTGCCACCCGTCTGCGGGGTGGTGCTAATGAAAAACTGTTTTTT. Amino acids: CATRLRGGANEKLFF.

This clone has only a few counts. A read error may account for a junction end that differs from germline. The chain recombines TRBV5-1 with TRBJ1-5, with D possibly being TRBD1 (5 bases). Germline CDR1 and CDR2: SGHRS and YFSETQ. This CDR3 is 14 amino acids long. DNA of the CDR3: TGCGCCAGCAGTTTGGATGGGGGACTTCAGGCCCAGCATTTT. Translating it yields CASSLDGGLQAQHF.

The DNA of the CDR3 is TGTGCCAGCAGCCAAGATCTAGCGGGGGGGTACAATGAGCAGTTCTTC. Amino acid sequence: CASSQDLAGGYNEQFF. The genes are TRBV3-1 (or the pseudogene TRBV3-2) and TRBJ2-1, with 12 bases fitting TRBD2. This CDR3 contains 16 residues. J gave up 4 bases and V 0 bases, and 1 base lay outside the gene matches. The germline gives CDR1 LGHDT, CDR2 YNNKEL (reference sequence).

CDR3 nucleotide sequence: TGTGCCAGCAGCTTATCTAGCGGACCTAATGAGAAGCAGTTCTTC. Amino acids: CASSLSSGPNEKQFF. The V and J genes are TRBV7-9 and TRBJ2-1, with 7 bases aligning to TRBD2. The CDR3 spans 15 residues. The junction had 12 bases not matched to a gene; V was cut back by 2 bases and J by 11 bases. Germline V gene sequence: CDR1 SEHNR, CDR2 FQNEAQ (reference sequence).

The CDR3 region has the DNA TGCAGCGTTGCGGGACAGGGGGCCTACAATGAGCAGTTCTTC. This translates into CSVAGQGAYNEQFF. V usage is TRBV29-1 and J usage is TRBJ2-1, with TRBD1 identical over 11 bases. From germline, CDR1 is SQVTM and CDR2 ANQGSEA. The CDR3 is 14 residues long. V dropped 4 bases and J dropped 2; count of bases not matched to a gene: 1.

J is TRBJ2-1 and V is TRBV5-4, with TRBD2 matching over 7 bases. This CDR3 is built from 16 residues. Germline-derived CDR1 and CDR2 are SGHNT and YYREEE (reference sequence). Losses at the gene ends were 0 bases for V and 0 bases for J; bases not matched to a gene: 3. This CDR3 is CASSLGGGSSYNEQFF. CDR3 nucleotide sequence: TGTGCCAGCAGCTTGGGGGGCGGGAGCTCCTACAATGAGCAGTTCTTC.

The rearrangement uses TRBV6-6 and TRBJ2-1; 9 bases agree with TRBD2. V trimming: 5 bases; J trimming: 13 bases; junction bases outside the gene matches: 6. The CDR3 covers 12 residues. Germline loops: CDR1 MNHNY, CDR2 SVGAGI (reference sequence). The CDR3 sequence is CASSDGREGQFF. CDR3 DNA sequence: TGTGCCAGCAGTGACGGGCGGGAGGGCCAGTTCTTC.

This clone has a single count. The chain recombines TRBV28 with TRBJ1-4; D unresolved. This CDR3 comprises 13 residues. The germline gives CDR1 MDHEN, CDR2 SYDVKM. The V gene lost 8 bases and the J gene lost 8 bases, with 15 bases spanning the gap. The CDR3 nucleotides are TGTGCCAGCTCTAATCCCTCCTGGGAAAAACTGTTTTTT. This codes for CASSNPSWEKLFF.

The J gene is TRBJ2-5, the V gene TRBV15, with D possibly TRBD2 on 6 matching bases. Germline-derived CDR1 and CDR2 are LNHNV and YYDKDF (reference sequence). Trimming pared 1 base from V and 2 bases from J, leaving 14 bases between. The CDR3 runs 16 residues. CDR3 amino acids: CATSRALGSGQETQYF. The CDR3 nucleotides are TGTGCCACCAGCAGAGCGCTAGGTAGCGGACAAGAGACCCAGTACTTC. Looking up the rest from reference TRBV15 and TRBJ2-5 gives the full variable domain: DAMVIQNPRYQVTQFGKPVTLSCSQTLNHNVMYWYQQKSSQAPKLLFHYYDKDFNNEADTPDNFQSRRPNTSFCFLDIRSPGLGDTAMYLCATSRALGSGQETQYFGPGTRLLVL.

The rearrangement links TRBV6-6 to TRBJ1-5, with 7 bases identical to TRBD1. This CDR3 is 13 amino acids long. The V gene end was trimmed by 7 bases and the J gene end by 5 bases; junction bases not matched to a gene: 5. Germline V gene sequence: CDR1 MNHNY, CDR2 SVGAGI (reference sequence). The chain's CDR3 is CASTDRVDQPQHF. The CDR3 coding sequence is TGTGCCAGCACCGACAGGGTCGATCAGCCCCAGCATTTT.

V gene TRBV5-1 combines with J gene TRBJ2-3, with D hard to call. The germline V gene has CDR1 SGHRS and CDR2 YFSETQ. The CDR3 covers 13 residues. The V end was cut by 6 bases, the J end by 0 bases, with 8 bases between. The CDR3 loop is CASTPGSTDTQYF. As DNA, the CDR3 is TGCGCCAGCACCCCCGGTAGCACAGATACGCAGTATTTT.

The chain employs TRBV7-9 and TRBJ1-2; D is unclear. Germline lookup yields CDR1 SEHNR and CDR2 FQNEAQ (reference sequence). The CDR3 is 13 amino acids. The ends were cut back, 3 bases at V and 4 bases at J, with 9 bases in the middle. CDR3 in amino acids: CASSLVRGYGYTF. Here the CDR3 DNA reads TGTGCCAGCAGCTTGGTTCGGGGCTATGGCTACACCTTC.

This rearrangement joins TRBV28 to TRBJ2-2; 8 bases are shared with TRBD2. CDR3 length: 14 residues. CDR1 is MDHEN and CDR2 is SYDVKM in the germline V gene. The trim removed 6 bases at V and 6 bases at J, leaving 6 bases unmatched. This chain's CDR3 is CASRPGTRSGELFF. The CDR3 nucleotides are TGTGCCAGCAGGCCCGGGACTAGATCCGGGGAGCTGTTTTTT.

The rearrangement links TRBV5-8 to TRBJ2-1; 8 bases line up with TRBD2. V was pared by 0 bases and J by 10 bases, with 3 bases of the junction left unmatched. Germline V gene lookup returns CDR1 SGHTS and CDR2 YDEGEE. There are 13 residues in the CDR3. In DNA form, the CDR3 reads TGTGCCAGCAGCTTGGGCCGCGGGGGGGAGCAGTTCTTC. Translation: CASSLGRGGEQFF.

This CDR3 is CASSSGPNTGELFF. Here the CDR3 DNA reads TGTGCCAGCAGCAGCGGTCCGAACACCGGGGAGCTGTTTTTT. The V gene is TRBV2, the J gene TRBJ2-2; TRBD2 might be the D (5 bases). Germline V gives CDR1 SNHLY, CDR2 FYNNEI. The V and J ends lost 6 bases and 0 bases respectively, with 8 bases between them. The CDR3 extends over 14 amino acids.

The chain has TRBV5-1 and TRBJ2-7, with 7 bases aligning to TRBD2. V lost 1 base, J lost 4 bases, and 5 bases stayed unmatched. The CDR3 sequence is 14 residues long. CDR1 and CDR2 (germline): SGHRS, YFSETQ. This chain's CDR3 is CASSLSTSEYEQYF. CDR3 in DNA: TGCGCCAGCAGCTTGTCTACTAGCGAATACGAGCAGTACTTC. Filled out from reference TRBV5-1 and TRBJ2-7, the complete variable domain reads KAGVTQTPRYLIKTRGQQVTLSCSPISGHRSVSWYQQTPGQGLQFLFEYFSETQRNKGNFPGRFSGRQFSNSRSEMNVSTLELGDSALYLCASSLSTSEYEQYFGPGTRLTVT.

V usage is TRBV9 and J usage is TRBJ2-7; possible D gene TRBD1, 6 bases. Germline CDR1 is SGDLS and CDR2 is YYNGEE. This CDR3 is 14 amino acids long. Trimming removed 1 base at V and 2 bases at J, with 10 bases between. The CDR3 sequence: CASSVTQGPYEQYF. The DNA for the CDR3 is TGTGCCAGCAGCGTAACACAGGGCCCCTACGAGCAGTACTTC.

With respect to this clone: The germline gene is not matched at one end of the junction; a read error may be the cause. This chain uses TRBV5-5 with TRBJ2-7; 11 positions match TRBD2. CDR3 size: 15 residues. The germline CDR1 and CDR2 sequences are SGHKS and YYEKEE (reference sequence). The CDR3 is CASRLGLAETYEQYF. DNA for the CDR3: TGTGCCAGCAGGTTGGGACTAGCGGAGACCTACGAGCAGTACTTC.

This clone showed up just a few times. V and J are TRBV2 and TRBJ2-1, with a tentative D call TRBD2 (5 bases). CDR3 length: 13 amino acids. Germline V CDR1 and CDR2: SNHLY, FYNNEI. Trimming took 7 bases from V and 7 from J, leaving 14 bases between them. CDR3 loop: CASNGVFTNEQFF. CDR3 coding DNA: TGTGCCAGCAACGGGGTCTTCACTAATGAGCAGTTCTTC.

This rearrangement joins TRBV20-1 to TRBJ1-2; perhaps TRBD1 as D (6 bases). The CDR3 has 12 residues. V dropped 3 bases and J dropped 5 bases, with 10 bases sitting between them. The germline CDR1 and CDR2 sequences are DFQATT and SNEGSKA (reference sequence). This CDR3 reads CSASLGAYGYTF. CDR3 bases: TGCAGTGCTAGTTTGGGGGCGTATGGCTACACCTTC.

The J gene is TRBJ1-1, the V gene TRBV24-1; D remains unclear. The germline V gene encodes CDR1 KGHDR and CDR2 SFDVKD. The CDR3 contains 14 residues. Trimming cost V 9 bases and J 1 base, with 14 bases left between them. The chain's CDR3 is CATLRPVRNTEAFF. In DNA form, the CDR3 reads TGTGCCACCCTGAGGCCCGTAAGGAACACTGAAGCTTTCTTT.

This clone was detected only once. This sequence joins TRBV9 and TRBJ2-2; TRBD2 matches 7 bases. After removal of 4 bases from V and 1 base from J, the junction contained 10 bases not matched to a gene. Per the germline V gene, CDR1 is SGDLS and CDR2 is YYNGEE. This CDR3 is built from 17 residues. The CDR3 sequence is CASSYPGEGLNTGELFF. CDR3 coding DNA: TGTGCCAGCAGCTACCCTGGGGAGGGGCTGAACACCGGGGAGCTGTTTTTT.